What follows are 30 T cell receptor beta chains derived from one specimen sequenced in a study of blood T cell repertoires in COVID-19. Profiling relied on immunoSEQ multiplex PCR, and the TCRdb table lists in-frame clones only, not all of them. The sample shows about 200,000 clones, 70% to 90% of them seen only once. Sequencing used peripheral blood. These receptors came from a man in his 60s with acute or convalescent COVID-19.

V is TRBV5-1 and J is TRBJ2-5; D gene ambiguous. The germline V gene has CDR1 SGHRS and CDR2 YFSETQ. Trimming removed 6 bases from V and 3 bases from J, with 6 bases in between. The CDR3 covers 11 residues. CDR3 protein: CASTLEETQYF. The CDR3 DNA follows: TGCGCCAGCACCCTAGAAGAGACCCAGTACTTC.

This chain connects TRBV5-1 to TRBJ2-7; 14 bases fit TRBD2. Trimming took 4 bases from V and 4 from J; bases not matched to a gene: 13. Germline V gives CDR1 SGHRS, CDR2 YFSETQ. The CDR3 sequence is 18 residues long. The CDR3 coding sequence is TGCGCCAGCAGCCCACCCCAAGGACTAGCGGGAGGTAGATACGAGCAGTACTTC. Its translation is CASSPPQGLAGGRYEQYF.

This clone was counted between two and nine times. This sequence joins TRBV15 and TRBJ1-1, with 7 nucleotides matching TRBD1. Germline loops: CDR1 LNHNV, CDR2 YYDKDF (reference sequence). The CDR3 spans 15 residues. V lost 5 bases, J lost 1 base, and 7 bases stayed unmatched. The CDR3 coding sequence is TGTGCCACCAGCCCACTCGACAGGGCGAACACTGAAGCTTTCTTT. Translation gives CATSPLDRANTEAFF.

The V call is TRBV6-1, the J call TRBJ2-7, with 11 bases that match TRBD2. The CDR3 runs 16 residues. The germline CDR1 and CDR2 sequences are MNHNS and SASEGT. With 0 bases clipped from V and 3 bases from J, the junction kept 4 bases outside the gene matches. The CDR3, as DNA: TGTGCCAGCAGTGAAGCTCGGCTAGCGGGAGGCTACGAGCAGTACTTC. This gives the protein CASSEARLAGGYEQYF.

The CDR3 coding sequence is TGTGCCAGTACTCCCTTGAGTCGGGACACCGGGGAGCTGTTTTTT. As protein: CASTPLSRDTGELFF. V usage is TRBV19 and J usage is TRBJ2-2; D unresolved. CDR3 size: 15 residues. V dropped 7 bases and J dropped 3 bases, with 15 bases sitting between them. CDR1 is LNHDA and CDR2 is SQIVND in the germline V gene (reference sequence).

The CDR3 DNA reads TGTGCCAGCAGCGCTCTGACAGGTGGAGAGACCCAGTACTTC. Translation gives CASSALTGGETQYF. V usage is TRBV9 and J usage is TRBJ2-5, with D perhaps matching TRBD1 (6 bases). Germline V gene lookup returns CDR1 SGDLS and CDR2 YYNGEE. This CDR3 has 14 residues. V was cut by 3 bases and J by 4 bases, with 13 bases left in between.

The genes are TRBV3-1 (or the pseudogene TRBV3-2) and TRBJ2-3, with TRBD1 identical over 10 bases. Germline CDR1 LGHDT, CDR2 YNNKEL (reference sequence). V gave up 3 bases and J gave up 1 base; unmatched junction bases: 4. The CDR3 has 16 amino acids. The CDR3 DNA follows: TGTGCCAGCAGCCAGGCCGGGACAGGGGGCACAGATACGCAGTATTTT. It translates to CASSQAGTGGTDTQYF.

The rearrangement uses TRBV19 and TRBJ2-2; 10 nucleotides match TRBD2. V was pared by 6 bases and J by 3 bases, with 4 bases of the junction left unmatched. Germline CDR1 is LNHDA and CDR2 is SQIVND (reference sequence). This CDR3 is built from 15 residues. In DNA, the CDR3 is TGTGCCAGTAGGCTAGCGGGAGCGCACACCGGGGAGCTGTTTTTT. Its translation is CASRLAGAHTGELFF.

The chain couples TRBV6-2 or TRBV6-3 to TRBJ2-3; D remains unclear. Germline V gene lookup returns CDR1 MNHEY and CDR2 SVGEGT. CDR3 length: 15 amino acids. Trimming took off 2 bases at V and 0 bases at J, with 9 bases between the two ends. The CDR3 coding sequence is TGTGCCAGCAGTTACCTCGGTTCTAGCACAGATACGCAGTATTTT. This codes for CASSYLGSSTDTQYF.

The CDR3 coding sequence is TGTGCCAGCAGCTTAGGACTAGCCTATACGAACACCGGGGAGCTGTTTTTT. Residues: CASSLGLAYTNTGELFF. The chain joins TRBV11-2 to TRBJ2-2; 7 nucleotides agree with TRBD2. The CDR3 has 17 amino acids. Germline V gives CDR1 SGHAT, CDR2 FQNNGV. V was clipped by 1 base and J by 0 bases; unmatched bases: 5.

Here the CDR3 DNA reads TGTGCCAGCAGCCTTATACAGGGAGCCCCGGAGAGCGGCTACACCTTC. This encodes CASSLIQGAPESGYTF. V is TRBV3-1 (or the pseudogene TRBV3-2) and J is TRBJ1-2; a weak D match, TRBD1 (6 bases). Trimming stripped 4 bases from V and 8 bases from J, with 23 bases between. The CDR3 has 16 residues. From germline, CDR1 is LGHDT and CDR2 YNNKEL (reference sequence).

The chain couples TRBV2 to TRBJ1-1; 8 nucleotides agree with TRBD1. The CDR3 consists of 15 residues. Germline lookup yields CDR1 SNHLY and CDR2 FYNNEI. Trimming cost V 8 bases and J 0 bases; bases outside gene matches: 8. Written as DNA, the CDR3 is TGTGCCAGCGGTGGGAACAGGGGGTTGAACACTGAAGCTTTCTTT. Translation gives CASGGNRGLNTEAFF. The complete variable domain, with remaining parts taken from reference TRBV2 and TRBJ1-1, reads EPEVTQTPSHQVTQMGQEVILRCVPISNHLYFYWYRQILGQKVEFLVSFYNNEISEKSEIFDDQFSVERPDGSNFTLKIRSTKLEDSAMYFCASGGNRGLNTEAFFGQGTRLTVV.

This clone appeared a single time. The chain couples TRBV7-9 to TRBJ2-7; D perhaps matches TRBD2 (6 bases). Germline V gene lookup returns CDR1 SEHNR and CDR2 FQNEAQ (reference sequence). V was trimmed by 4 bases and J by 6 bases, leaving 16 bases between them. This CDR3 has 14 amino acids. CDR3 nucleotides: TGTGCCAGCAGCTGGGGGGACGCCGGTGGCGAGCAGTACTTC. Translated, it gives CASSWGDAGGEQYF. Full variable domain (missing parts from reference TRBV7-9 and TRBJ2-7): DTGVSQNPRHKITKRGQNVTFRCDPISEHNRLYWYRQTLGQGPEFLTYFQNEAQLEKSRLLSDRFSAERPKGSFSTLEIQRTEQGDSAMYLCASSWGDAGGEQYFGPGTRLTVT.

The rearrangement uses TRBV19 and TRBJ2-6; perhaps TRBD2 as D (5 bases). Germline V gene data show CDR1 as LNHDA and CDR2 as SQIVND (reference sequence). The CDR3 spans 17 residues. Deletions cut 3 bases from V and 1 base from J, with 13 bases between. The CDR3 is CASSMGRWRSGANVLTF. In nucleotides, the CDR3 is TGTGCCAGTAGTATGGGCAGGTGGAGGTCTGGGGCCAACGTCCTGACTTTC. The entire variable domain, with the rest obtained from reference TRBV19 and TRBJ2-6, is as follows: DGGITQSPKYLFRKEGQNVTLSCEQNLNHDAMYWYRQDPGQGLRLIYYSQIVNDFQKGDIAEGYSVSREKKESFPLTVTSAQKNPTAFYLCASSMGRWRSGANVLTFGAGSRLTVL.

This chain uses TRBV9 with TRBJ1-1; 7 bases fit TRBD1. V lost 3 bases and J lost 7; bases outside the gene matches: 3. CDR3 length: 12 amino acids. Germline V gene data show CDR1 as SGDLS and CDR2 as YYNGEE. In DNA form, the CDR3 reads TGTGCCAGCAGCGGAGGACAGGATGAAGCTTTCTTT. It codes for CASSGGQDEAFF.

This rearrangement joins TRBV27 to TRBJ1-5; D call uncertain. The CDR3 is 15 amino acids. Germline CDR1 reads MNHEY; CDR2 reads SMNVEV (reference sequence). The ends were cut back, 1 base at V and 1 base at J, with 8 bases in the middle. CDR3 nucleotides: TGTGCCAGCAGTTTATATGGACTCAGCAATCAGCCCCAGCATTTT. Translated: CASSLYGLSNQPQHF.

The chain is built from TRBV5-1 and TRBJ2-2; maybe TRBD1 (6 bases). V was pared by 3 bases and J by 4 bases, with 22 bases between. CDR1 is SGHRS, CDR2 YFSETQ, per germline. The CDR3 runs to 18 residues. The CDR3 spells CASSSNSLAQGSTGELFF. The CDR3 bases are TGCGCCAGCAGCTCTAACTCGCTTGCCCAGGGGAGCACCGGGGAGCTGTTTTTT.

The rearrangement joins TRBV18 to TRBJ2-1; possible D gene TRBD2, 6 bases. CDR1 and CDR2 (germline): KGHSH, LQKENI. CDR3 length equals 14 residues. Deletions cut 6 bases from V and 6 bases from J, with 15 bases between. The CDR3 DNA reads TGTGCCAGCTCCAAATACCAGGAGGGCAATGAGCAGTTCTTC. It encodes CASSKYQEGNEQFF. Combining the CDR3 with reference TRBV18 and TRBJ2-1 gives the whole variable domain NAGVMQNPRHLVRRRGQEARLRCSPMKGHSHVYWYRQLPEEGLKFMVYLQKENIIDESGMPKERFSAEFPKEGPSILRIQQVVRGDSAAYFCASSKYQEGNEQFFGPGTRLTVL.

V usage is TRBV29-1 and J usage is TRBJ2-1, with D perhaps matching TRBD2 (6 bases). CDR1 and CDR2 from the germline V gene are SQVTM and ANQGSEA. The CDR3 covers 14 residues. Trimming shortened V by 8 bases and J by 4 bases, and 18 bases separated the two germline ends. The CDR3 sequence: CSHTGTPPYNEQFF. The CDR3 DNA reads TGCAGCCACACGGGGACTCCTCCTTACAATGAGCAGTTCTTC.

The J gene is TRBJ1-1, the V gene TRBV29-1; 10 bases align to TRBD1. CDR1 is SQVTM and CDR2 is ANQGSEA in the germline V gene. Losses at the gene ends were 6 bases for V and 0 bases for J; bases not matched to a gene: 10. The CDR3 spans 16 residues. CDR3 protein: CSVSRDRGKMNTEAFF. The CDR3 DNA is TGCAGCGTGTCCCGGGACAGGGGCAAAATGAACACTGAAGCTTTCTTT.

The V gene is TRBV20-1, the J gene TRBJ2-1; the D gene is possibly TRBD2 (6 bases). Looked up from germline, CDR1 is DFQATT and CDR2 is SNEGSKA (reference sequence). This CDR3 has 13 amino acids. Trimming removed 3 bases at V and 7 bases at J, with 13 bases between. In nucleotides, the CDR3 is TGCAGTGCTAGTCACGGGAGTCGGAATGAGCAGTTCTTC. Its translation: CSASHGSRNEQFF.

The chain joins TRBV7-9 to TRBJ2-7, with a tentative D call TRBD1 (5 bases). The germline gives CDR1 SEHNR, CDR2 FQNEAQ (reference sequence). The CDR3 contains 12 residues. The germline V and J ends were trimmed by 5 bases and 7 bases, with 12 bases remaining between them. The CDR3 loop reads CASSPGPGEQYF. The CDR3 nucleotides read TGTGCCAGCAGCCCAGGGCCCGGGGAGCAGTACTTC.

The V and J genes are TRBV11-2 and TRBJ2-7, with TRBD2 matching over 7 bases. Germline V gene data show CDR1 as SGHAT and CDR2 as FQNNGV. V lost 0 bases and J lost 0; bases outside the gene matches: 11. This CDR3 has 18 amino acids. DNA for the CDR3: TGTGCCAGCAGCTTAGAGGGGGGAGGGCGCCTGAGCTCCTACGAGCAGTACTTC. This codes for CASSLEGGGRLSSYEQYF. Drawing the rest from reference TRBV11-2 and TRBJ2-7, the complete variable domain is EAGVAQSPRYKIIEKRQSVAFWCNPISGHATLYWYQQILGQGPKLLIQFQNNGVVDDSQLPKDRFSAERLKGVDSTLKIQPAKLEDSAVYLCASSLEGGGRLSSYEQYFGPGTRLTVT.

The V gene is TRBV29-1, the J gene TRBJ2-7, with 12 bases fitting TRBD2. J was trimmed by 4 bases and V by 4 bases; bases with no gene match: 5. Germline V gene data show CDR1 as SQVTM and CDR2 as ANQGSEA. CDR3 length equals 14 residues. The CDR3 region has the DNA TGCAGCGTTGGACTAGCGGGAGTTTGGTACGAGCAGTACTTC. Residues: CSVGLAGVWYEQYF.

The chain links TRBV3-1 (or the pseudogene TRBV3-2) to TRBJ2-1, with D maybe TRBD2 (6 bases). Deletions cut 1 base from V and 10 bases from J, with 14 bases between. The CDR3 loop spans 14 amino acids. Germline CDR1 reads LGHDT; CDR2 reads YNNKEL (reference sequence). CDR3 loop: CASSQVELRGEQFF. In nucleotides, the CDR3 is TGTGCCAGCAGCCAAGTGGAATTGCGGGGAGAGCAGTTCTTC.

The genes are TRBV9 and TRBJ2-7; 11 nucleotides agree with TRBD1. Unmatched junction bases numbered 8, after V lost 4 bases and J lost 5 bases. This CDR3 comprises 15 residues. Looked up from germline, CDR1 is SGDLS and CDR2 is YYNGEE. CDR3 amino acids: CASSLGGQGEDEQYF. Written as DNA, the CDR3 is TGTGCCAGCAGCCTAGGGGGACAGGGGGAGGACGAGCAGTACTTC. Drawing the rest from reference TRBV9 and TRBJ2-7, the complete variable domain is DSGVTQTPKHLITATGQRVTLRCSPRSGDLSVYWYQQSLDQGLQFLIQYYNGEERAKGNILERFSAQQFPDLHSELNLSSLELGDSALYFCASSLGGQGEDEQYFGPGTRLTVT.

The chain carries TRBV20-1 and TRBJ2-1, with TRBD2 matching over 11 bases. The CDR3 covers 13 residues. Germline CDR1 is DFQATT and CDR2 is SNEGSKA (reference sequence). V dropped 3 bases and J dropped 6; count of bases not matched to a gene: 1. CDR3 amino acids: CSASSGRGNEQFF. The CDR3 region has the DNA TGCAGTGCTAGTAGCGGGAGGGGCAATGAGCAGTTCTTC.

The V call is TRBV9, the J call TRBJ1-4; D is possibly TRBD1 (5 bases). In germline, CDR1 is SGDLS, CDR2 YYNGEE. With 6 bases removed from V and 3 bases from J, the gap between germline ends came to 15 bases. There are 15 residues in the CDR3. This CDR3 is CASNPGGRANEKLFF. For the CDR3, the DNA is TGTGCCAGCAACCCCGGGGGGAGGGCTAATGAAAAACTGTTTTTT.

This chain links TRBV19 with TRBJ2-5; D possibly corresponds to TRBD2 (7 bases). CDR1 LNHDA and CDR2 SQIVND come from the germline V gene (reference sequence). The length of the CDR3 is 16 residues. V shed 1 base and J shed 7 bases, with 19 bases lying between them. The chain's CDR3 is CASSIGGGYLAATQYF. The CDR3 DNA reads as TGTGCCAGTAGTATAGGAGGGGGATATCTAGCGGCGACCCAGTACTTC.

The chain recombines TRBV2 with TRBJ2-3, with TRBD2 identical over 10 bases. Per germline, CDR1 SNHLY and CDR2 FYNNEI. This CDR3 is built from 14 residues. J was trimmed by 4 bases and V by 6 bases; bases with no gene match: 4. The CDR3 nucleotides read TGTGCCAGCAGAGGGACTAGCGTCTCAGATACGCAGTATTTT. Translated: CASRGTSVSDTQYF. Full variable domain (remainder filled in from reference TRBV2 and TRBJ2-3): EPEVTQTPSHQVTQMGQEVILRCVPISNHLYFYWYRQILGQKVEFLVSFYNNEISEKSEIFDDQFSVERPDGSNFTLKIRSTKLEDSAMYFCASRGTSVSDTQYFGPGTRLTVL.